These T cell receptor beta chains were read from a single sample in a study of T cell changes during pregnancy in multiple sclerosis. Clones were read by immunoSEQ multiplex PCR, and TCRdb kept only the in-frame ones, dropping some. Of approximately 50,000 clones listed, around 90% are singletons. The sample here was CD4+ T cells from peripheral blood mononuclear cells, taken after pregnancy. Receptors were obtained from a female donor in good health, enrolled as a control in a pregnancy study. Each CDR3 is given with its conserved first and last residue. The D gene is left open where the match is weak. Not all rows give a size; the values are once, few, many and, for expanded clones, a class.

length	D	size	V	J	CDR3	DNA
14	-	once	TRBV10-3	TRBJ1-2	CAIREGRDGYGYTF	TGTGCCATCAGGGAGGGGCGGGACGGCTATGGCTACACCTTC
15	TRBD1	once	TRBV19	TRBJ1-4	CASRLDRATNEKLFF	TGTGCCAGTAGGCTCGACAGGGCAACTAATGAAAAACTGTTTTTT
18	-	-	TRBV18	TRBJ1-6	CASSPNRQGGSYNSPLHF	TGTGCCAGCTCACCAAATAGGCAGGGTGGCTCCTATAATTCACCCCTCCACTTT
13	-	-	TRBV25-1	TRBJ1-3	CASSPQGGGTIYF	TGTGCCAGCAGCCCCCAGGGTGGCGGCACCATATATTTT
15	-	-	TRBV6-1	TRBJ1-6	CASRPREAYNSPLHF	TGTGCCAGCAGACCCAGGGAAGCCTATAATTCACCCCTCCACTTT
13	TRBD1	-	TRBV29-1	TRBJ1-1	CSADRGLGTEAFF	TGCAGCGCGGACAGGGGGCTCGGCACTGAAGCTTTCTTT
15	-	-	TRBV7-9	TRBJ2-5	CASSLNLAGQETQYF	TGTGCCAGCAGCTTGAATTTGGCGGGGCAAGAGACCCAGTACTTC
14	TRBD2	-	TRBV6-6	TRBJ2-7	CASSVSSGAYEQYF	TGTGCCAGCAGTGTATCTAGCGGAGCCTACGAGCAGTACTTC
14	-	-	TRBV5-1	TRBJ1-1	CASSLLRGGTEAFF	TGCGCCAGCAGCTTGCTGAGGGGGGGCACTGAAGCTTTCTTT
11	TRBD1	few	TRBV14	TRBJ1-1	CASSHDREAFF	TGTGCCAGCAGCCATGACAGGGAGGCTTTCTTT
17	TRBD1	-	TRBV5-4	TRBJ1-1	CASSLDLVGTGDTEAFF	TGTGCCAGCAGCTTGGATCTGGTTGGGACAGGGGACACTGAAGCTTTCTTT
14	-	once	TRBV29-1	TRBJ2-5	CSARKGLVEETQYF	TGCAGCGCACGTAAGGGGTTGGTTGAGGAGACCCAGTACTTC
16	TRBD2	-	TRBV19	TRBJ2-5	CASKFTTSGNQETQYF	TGTGCCAGTAAATTTACGACTAGCGGGAATCAAGAGACCCAGTACTTC
12	TRBD2	-	TRBV18	TRBJ2-1	CASSGGGREQFF	TGTGCCAGCTCTGGGGGGGGACGTGAGCAGTTCTTC
13	-	-	TRBV19	TRBJ1-1	CASGGRENFEAFF	TGTGCCAGTGGGGGCCGGGAAAACTTTGAAGCTTTCTTT
14	-	-	TRBV11-1	TRBJ2-1	CASTSLSSYNEQFF	TGTGCCAGCACCTCCCTTTCTAGCTACAATGAGCAGTTCTTC
20	TRBD2	-	TRBV13	TRBJ2-1	CASSLTGLAGRGFSYNEQFF	TGTGCCAGCAGCCTAACGGGACTAGCGGGACGGGGGTTCTCCTACAATGAGCAGTTCTTC
15	-	-	TRBV7-6	TRBJ1-4	CASSSAGVANEKLFF	TGTGCCAGCAGCTCGGCCGGGGTTGCTAATGAAAAACTGTTTTTT
16	-	-	TRBV18	TRBJ2-7	CASSPLPVESSYEQYF	TGTGCCAGCTCACCACTTCCGGTAGAGAGCTCCTACGAGCAGTACTTC
12	-	-	TRBV7-9	TRBJ2-1	CASSLSRDSQFF	TGTGCCAGCAGCTTAAGCCGGGATTCCCAGTTCTTC
14	-	-	TRBV5-6	TRBJ1-4	CASSLAGVGEKLFF	TGTGCCAGCAGCTTGGCGGGGGTTGGGGAAAAACTGTTTTTT
16	-	-	TRBV5-8	TRBJ1-4	CASSLGQHATNEKLFF	TGTGCCAGCAGCTTGGGACAGCACGCAACTAATGAAAAACTGTTTTTT
15	TRBD2	-	TRBV7-2	TRBJ2-1	CASSLGGRSYNEQFF	TGTGCCAGCAGCTTAGGCGGGAGGAGCTACAATGAGCAGTTCTTC
14	TRBD1	-	TRBV28	TRBJ1-2	CASSSPTGRYGYTF	TGTGCCAGCAGTTCACCGACAGGGCGATATGGCTACACCTTC
15	TRBD1	once	TRBV19	TRBJ1-2	CASTSGTGESYGYTF	TGTGCCAGTACCTCCGGGACAGGGGAATCCTATGGCTACACCTTC
13	-	-	TRBV5-6	TRBJ2-2	CASSLAVTGELFF	TGTGCCAGCAGCTTGGCCGTCACCGGGGAGCTGTTTTTT
15	-	-	TRBV2	TRBJ2-3	CASSRDFVGTDTQYF	TGTGCCAGCAGCCGGGACTTCGTTGGCACAGATACGCAGTATTTT
18	TRBD2	few	TRBV5-4	TRBJ2-7	CASSLANPGLAGAYEQYF	TGTGCCAGCAGCTTGGCCAACCCAGGACTAGCGGGGGCCTACGAGCAGTACTTC
13	-	-	TRBV7-9	TRBJ1-2	CASSSWGDYGYTF	TGTGCCAGCAGCTCTTGGGGGGACTATGGCTACACCTTC
14	-	-	TRBV7-6	TRBJ1-2	CASSPDSSNYGYTF	TGTGCCAGCAGCCCGGACAGTTCTAACTATGGCTACACCTTC
14	-	-	TRBV10-3	TRBJ2-5	CAISVEGTGETQYF	TGTGCCATCAGTGTCGAGGGAACCGGGGAGACCCAGTACTTC
14	-	-	TRBV19	TRBJ2-1	CASSMPYSYNEQFF	TGTGCCAGTAGTATGCCCTACTCCTACAATGAGCAGTTCTTC
14	TRBD1	-	TRBV6-1	TRBJ2-7	CASIIRQGGSEQYF	TGTGCCAGCATCATTAGACAGGGTGGGAGCGAGCAGTACTTC
15	TRBD1	many	TRBV7-2	TRBJ1-2	CASSQQQGASYGYTF	TGTGCCAGCAGCCAACAGCAGGGGGCATCCTATGGCTACACCTTC
16	TRBD1	-	TRBV6-1	TRBJ1-5	CASSEPTGGSNQPQHF	TGTGCCAGCAGTGAGCCAACAGGGGGGAGCAATCAGCCCCAGCATTTT
13	-	-	TRBV19	TRBJ2-6	CATGRPGANVLTF	TGTGCCACGGGAAGACCTGGGGCCAACGTCCTGACTTTC
13	-	-	TRBV19	TRBJ1-1	CASSIGGDTEAFF	TGTGCCAGTAGTATAGGGGGGGACACTGAAGCTTTCTTT
19	-	-	TRBV10-3	TRBJ2-4	CAISESIVGGRGGKNIQYF	TGTGCCATCAGTGAGTCGATAGTAGGAGGAAGGGGAGGCAAAAACATTCAGTACTTC
13	-	-	TRBV5-1	TRBJ1-2	CASSVDSNYGYTF	TGCGCCAGCAGCGTCGATAGTAACTATGGCTACACCTTC
13	TRBD2	-	TRBV7-6	TRBJ2-1	CASSSRLAGEQFF	TGTGCCAGCAGCTCCCGACTAGCGGGTGAGCAGTTCTTC
13	-	-	TRBV5-1	TRBJ2-2	CASNRDVTGELFF	TGCGCCAGCAACAGGGACGTGACCGGGGAGCTGTTTTTT
15	-	once	TRBV6-1	TRBJ2-3	CASKGGGSGTDTQYF	TGTGCCAGCAAAGGCGGGGGCTCTGGCACAGATACGCAGTATTTT
14	-	-	TRBV2	TRBJ2-3	CASSPTLVPDTQYF	TGTGCCAGCAGCCCTACGCTTGTCCCAGATACGCAGTATTTT
15	-	-	TRBV19	TRBJ1-4	CASSITPGHSEKLFF	TGTGCCAGTAGTATAACCCCGGGACATTCTGAAAAACTGTTTTTT
15	-	few	TRBV7-9	TRBJ2-3	CASTPVGGPRDTQYF	TGTGCCAGCACCCCGGTGGGGGGGCCTCGAGATACGCAGTATTTT
14	-	-	TRBV30	TRBJ1-1	CAWRKRGGGTEAFF	TGTGCCTGGAGGAAAAGGGGAGGTGGCACTGAAGCTTTCTTT
12	-	-	TRBV2	TRBJ2-4	CASSRIRQAKYF	TGTGCCAGCAGCAGAATCAGACAGGCCAAGTACTTC
15	-	-	TRBV9	TRBJ1-2	CASSVVGADNYGYTF	TGTGCCAGCAGCGTAGTAGGGGCCGATAACTATGGCTACACCTTC
15	TRBD2	-	TRBV12-5	TRBJ2-7	CASGPASGGPYEQYF	TGTGCTAGTGGTCCGGCTAGCGGGGGACCCTACGAGCAGTACTTC
15	TRBD2	-	TRBV5-1	TRBJ2-7	CASSLLAGSSYEQYF	TGCGCCAGCAGCTTACTAGCGGGGAGCTCCTACGAGCAGTACTTC
17	TRBD1	-	TRBV18	TRBJ1-1	CASSRNRDRGLNTEAFF	TGTGCCAGCTCACGCAACCGGGACAGGGGGCTGAACACTGAAGCTTTCTTT